The next 15 T cell receptor beta chains were all read from a single sample in a study of T cell responses to AZD1222 COVID-19 vaccine. TCRdb keeps only in-frame clones here, not all; method: immunoSEQ multiplex PCR. The profile covers about 160,000 clones, with roughly nine tenths appearing a single time and under 2.5% taken by the ten largest. Sequences were derived from peripheral blood, sampled on day 0 of AZD1222 vaccination. These receptors all come from an adult in good health.

This sequence joins TRBV18 and TRBJ2-7; no clear D gene. The CDR3 runs to 12 residues. The germline V and J ends were trimmed by 6 bases and 3 bases, with 9 bases remaining between them. The V gene's germline CDR1 is KGHSH and CDR2 LQKENI. The DNA for the CDR3 is TGTGCCAGCTCTGCACTGGTCTACGAGCAGTACTTC. Encoded protein: CASSALVYEQYF.

The gene calls are TRBV7-2 and TRBJ1-1; a weak D match, TRBD1 (6 bases). The length of the CDR3 is 12 residues. Between the trimmed V and J ends, which lost 1 base and 7 bases, there was a span of 7 bases. Germline V gives CDR1 SGHTA, CDR2 FQGNSA. The chain's CDR3 is CASSLDRVEAFF. The CDR3 nucleotides are TGTGCCAGCAGCTTAGACAGGGTTGAAGCTTTCTTT.

The V gene is TRBV29-1, the J gene TRBJ2-7, with TRBD1 as a possible D gene (5 bases). The CDR3 totals 13 residues. CDR1 is SQVTM and CDR2 is ANQGSEA in the germline V gene. Trimming removed 7 bases from V and 5 bases from J, with 18 bases in between. In DNA, the CDR3 is TGCAGCGGGACGAGGCAGGGTATCCACGAGCAGTACTTC. Its protein product is CSGTRQGIHEQYF.

The rearrangement joins TRBV28 to TRBJ1-2; TRBD1 is a possible D gene (5 bases). This CDR3 spans 14 amino acids. Trimming cost V 2 bases and J 5 bases, with 12 bases left between them. Germline loops: CDR1 MDHEN, CDR2 SYDVKM. Written as DNA, the CDR3 is TGTGCCAGCAGTTTAAGGCGCAGGGATTATGGCTACACCTTC. The encoded protein is CASSLRRRDYGYTF.

V gene TRBV7-8 combines with J gene TRBJ2-7, with unresolved D. Germline V gene sequence: CDR1 SGHVS, CDR2 FQNEAQ. V shed 1 base and J shed 2 bases, with 15 bases lying between them. This CDR3 region has 16 residues. CDR3 amino acids: CASSLGTVTKTYEQYF. The DNA for the CDR3 is TGTGCCAGCAGCTTAGGTACAGTTACTAAAACCTACGAGCAGTACTTC.

This clone was detected once. This chain links TRBV29-1 with TRBJ1-6; 9 nucleotides align to TRBD1. The CDR3 covers 14 residues. CDR1 and CDR2 from the germline V gene are SQVTM and ANQGSEA. Losses at the gene ends were 7 bases for V and 7 bases for J; bases not matched to a gene: 8. CDR3 loop: CSAAEQGANSPLHF. The CDR3 coding sequence is TGCAGCGCCGCTGAACAGGGGGCAAATTCACCCCTCCACTTT.

The chain recombines TRBV19 with TRBJ2-7; 11 bases align to TRBD2. V lost 3 bases and J lost 6; bases outside the gene matches: 10. Per the germline V gene, CDR1 is LNHDA and CDR2 is SQIVND (reference sequence). The CDR3 is 16 residues long. The CDR3 nucleotides are TGTGCCAGTAGTATGGCATTAGCGGGAGGGCCCCGCGAGCAGTACTTC. Its translation is CASSMALAGGPREQYF.

V usage is TRBV6-5 and J usage is TRBJ1-2, with D unclear. Looked up from germline, CDR1 is MNHEY and CDR2 is SVGAGI. Trimming removed 6 bases from V and 4 bases from J, with 12 bases in between. This CDR3 region has 13 residues. This CDR3 reads CASRGGETYGYTF. Written as DNA, the CDR3 is TGTGCCAGCAGGGGCGGGGAGACCTATGGCTACACCTTC.

The rearrangement links TRBV4-2 to TRBJ2-7; tentatively, D is TRBD2 (6 bases). Germline CDR1 and CDR2: LGHNA and YNFKEQ. The V and J ends lost 0 bases and 0 bases respectively, with 12 bases between them. The CDR3 has 16 residues. The CDR3 loop is CASSQDLGSGSYEQYF. In DNA form, the CDR3 reads TGTGCCAGCAGCCAAGATTTAGGTAGCGGCTCCTACGAGCAGTACTTC.

This clone was recorded once. The chain uses TRBV5-1 and TRBJ2-2; D possibly corresponds to TRBD1 (5 bases). The V end was cut by 3 bases, the J end by 4 bases, with 10 bases between. From germline, CDR1 is SGHRS and CDR2 YFSETQ. CDR3 size: 14 residues. This CDR3 reads CASSSQTVTGELFF. The CDR3 DNA sequence: TGCGCCAGCAGCTCACAGACAGTCACCGGGGAGCTGTTTTTT.

V gene TRBV6-2 or TRBV6-3 combines with J gene TRBJ2-7; TRBD2 aligns across 12 bases. This CDR3 region has 15 residues. The J segment lost 4 bases and the V segment lost 6 bases, leaving 7 bases of the junction unmatched. Germline-derived CDR1 and CDR2 are MNHEY and SVGEGT. CDR3 sequence reads: CASSPGLAGTYEQYF. CDR3 nucleotide sequence: TGTGCCAGCAGCCCTGGACTAGCGGGGACGTACGAGCAGTACTTC.

This clone was seen just once. The V call is TRBV30, the J call TRBJ1-5; TRBD1 is a possible D gene (5 bases). The CDR3 extends over 16 amino acids. V lost 0 bases, J lost 0 bases, and 12 bases lay in between. Germline assignment: CDR1 GTSNPN and CDR2 SVGIG (reference sequence). This chain's CDR3 is CAWSVQGAYSNQPQHF. CDR3 bases: TGTGCCTGGAGTGTACAAGGGGCCTATAGCAATCAGCCCCAGCATTTT.

The chain links TRBV19 to TRBJ1-4; D may be TRBD1 (5 bases). This CDR3 comprises 14 residues. The germline CDR1 and CDR2 sequences are LNHDA and SQIVND (reference sequence). With 6 bases removed from V and 6 bases from J, the gap between germline ends came to 14 bases. The CDR3 protein is CASRSPGGDEKLFF. The CDR3 region has the DNA TGTGCCAGTAGATCCCCTGGGGGGGATGAAAAACTGTTTTTT.

The chain links TRBV6-2 or TRBV6-3 to TRBJ1-5; 7 bases agree with TRBD1. This CDR3 comprises 20 residues. V lost 4 bases, J lost 0 bases, and 18 bases stayed unmatched. The V gene's germline CDR1 is MNHEY and CDR2 SVGEGT. The CDR3 DNA is TGTGCCAGCAGTTTCACGAGAACCCCCCAGGACAGGAATAGCAATCAGCCCCAGCATTTT. As protein: CASSFTRTPQDRNSNQPQHF.

The chain recombines TRBV19 with TRBJ1-1; 11 positions agree with TRBD1. The CDR3 sequence is 15 residues long. Germline CDR1 is LNHDA and CDR2 is SQIVND (reference sequence). J lost 7 bases, V lost 4 bases, and 8 bases had no gene match. This CDR3 reads CASSTRTGGSGEAFF. The DNA of the CDR3 is TGTGCCAGTAGTACCAGGACAGGGGGCTCTGGTGAAGCTTTCTTT.